This TCR beta chain was identified in a study of control samples from healthy donors and cancer patients (dated by TCRdb to about 2020). As regards this clone: It has no known antigen specificity. The record has no base qualities; no much larger clone is one base away.

From the cysteine up to the phenylalanine, the CDR3 has a length of 15 residues. The DNA shown is the 45-base CDR3, in frame from base 1. The germline V gene (reference sequence) specifies LNHDA as CDR1 and SQIVND as CDR2. From V the trimming removes 5 bases and from J it removes 0 bases, while the gene matches leave 2 bases of the junction unaccounted for. Libraries were prepared through the immunoSEQ multiplex PCR assay. What TCRdb holds here is the immuneACCESS table cut down to in-frame rearrangements. Part of the clones is not present; checked against another copy, under half of the missing clones reflect an unresolved V gene, and the others are unexplained. In this sample the table shows 150,000 or so clones, just under 95% of which occur a single time. The ten largest account for 4.5% to 6% of the sample.

The clonotype comes from a man aged 40-49 years in good health. Sequencing used blood. The rearrangement joined TRBV19 to TRBJ2-1; 9 of the junction bases match TRBD2. The CDR3 protein sequence reads: CASSLAGYSYNEQFF. Read as DNA, the sequence is TGTGCCAGTAGTCTAGCGGGGTACTCCTACAATGAGCAGTTCTTC. The entire variable domain, with the stretches around the CDR3 drawn from the reference TRBV19 and TRBJ2-1 proteins, is DGGITQSPKYLFRKEGQNVTLSCEQNLNHDAMYWYRQDPGQGLRLIYYSQIVNDFQKGDIAEGYSVSREKKESFPLTVTSAQKNPTAFYLCASSLAGYSYNEQFFGPGTRLTVL.